These 30 T cell receptor beta chains share one sample of origin, sequenced in a study of somatic mutations in cytotoxic T cells in rheumatoid arthritis. Some clones are missing from TCRdb's copy, which holds only in-frame ones; the method was immunoSEQ multiplex PCR. This sample carries around 29,000 clones, 82% of them seen once, and the ten largest clones take 8% to 9%. Sequenced material: CD8+ T cells sorted from blood. The receptors shown here come from an adult with rheumatoid arthritis.

The chain employs TRBV10-2 and TRBJ1-6; no clear D. V was clipped by 2 bases and J by 1 base, with 9 bases between them. CDR1 WSHSY and CDR2 SAAADI come from the germline V gene. This CDR3 has 16 residues. The CDR3 DNA reads as TGCGCCAGCAGTGAGGGACTGGGATCCTATAATTCACCCCTCCACTTT. It encodes CASSEGLGSYNSPLHF.

The V and J genes are TRBV9 and TRBJ1-5, with a tentative D call TRBD1 (5 bases). CDR1 and CDR2 from the germline V gene are SGDLS and YYNGEE. The CDR3 runs to 15 residues. Trimming removed 0 bases from V and 7 bases from J, with 14 bases in between. CDR3 amino acids: CASSVGGQRGQPQHF. The CDR3 DNA follows: TGTGCCAGCAGCGTAGGCGGACAAAGAGGCCAGCCCCAGCATTTT.

The chain has TRBV4-3 and TRBJ2-1; D not resolved. CDR1 and CDR2 (germline): LGHNA, YSLEER. Trimming left V 1 base short and J 6 bases short, with 13 bases between. This CDR3 region has 15 residues. The CDR3 DNA is TGCGCCAGCAGCCAAGGGATGGCCTTGGGCAATGAGCAGTTCTTC. It encodes CASSQGMALGNEQFF.

The genes are TRBV5-6 and TRBJ2-2; D gene ambiguous. This CDR3 comprises 15 residues. V lost 0 bases and J lost 6, with 12 bases in between. Per the germline V gene, CDR1 is SGHDT and CDR2 is YYEEEE. The CDR3 DNA sequence: TGTGCCAGCAGCTTGGAGTTGGGGTTCGCCGGGGAGCTGTTTTTT. Protein: CASSLELGFAGELFF.

This chain connects TRBV9 to TRBJ1-1, with 7 nucleotides matching TRBD1. Germline loops: CDR1 SGDLS, CDR2 YYNGEE. Trimming took 2 bases from V and 1 from J; bases not matched to a gene: 8. This CDR3 spans 16 amino acids. DNA for the CDR3: TGTGCCAGCAGCGTGGGTCAGGGGGGCTCGAACACTGAAGCTTTCTTT. It is translated as CASSVGQGGSNTEAFF.

The CDR3 coding sequence is TGTGCCACCAAACTAGCGGGGGACCAAGAGACCCAGTACTTC. Its translation is CATKLAGDQETQYF. The chain links TRBV19 to TRBJ2-5; the match to TRBD2 covers 11 bases. The CDR3 contains 14 residues. Looked up from germline, CDR1 is LNHDA and CDR2 is SQIVND (reference sequence). J lost 0 bases, V lost 10 bases, and 4 bases had no gene match.

V usage is TRBV19 and J usage is TRBJ2-1; 7 positions match TRBD2. V was pared by 2 bases and J by 6 bases, with 7 bases of the junction left unmatched. The CDR3 contains 15 residues. The germline V gene encodes CDR1 LNHDA and CDR2 SQIVND (reference sequence). This CDR3 reads CASSITSGASNEQFF. In DNA form, the CDR3 reads TGTGCCAGTAGTATAACAAGCGGGGCAAGCAATGAGCAGTTCTTC.

In DNA, the CDR3 is TGCGCCAGCAGCTTGGCGCGGGGGCGCCGGTATGGCTACACCTTC. It is translated as CASSLARGRRYGYTF. The chain uses TRBV5-1 and TRBJ1-2; possibly TRBD1 for D (6 bases). Deletions cut 0 bases from V and 5 bases from J, with 14 bases between. CDR1 is SGHRS and CDR2 is YFSETQ in the germline V gene. This CDR3 spans 15 amino acids.

This chain connects TRBV10-3 to TRBJ2-3, with 7 bases aligning to TRBD2. V shed 6 bases, J shed 0 bases, and the junction held 12 bases outside the gene matches. CDR1 is ENHRY and CDR2 is SYGVKD in the germline V gene. The CDR3 contains 17 residues. The CDR3 spells CAIRTLGERGSTDTQYF. The CDR3 nucleotides read TGTGCCATCAGGACCCTCGGGGAGCGGGGAAGCACAGATACGCAGTATTTT.

The CDR3 bases are TGTGCCAGCAGCTTTGGCGGGGGGTCTAGCACAGATACGCAGTATTTT. Its protein is CASSFGGGSSTDTQYF. The chain couples TRBV5-4 to TRBJ2-3; 8 bases map to TRBD2. Germline V gene lookup returns CDR1 SGHNT and CDR2 YYREEE (reference sequence). The length of the CDR3 is 16 residues. The V gene end was trimmed by 2 bases and the J gene end by 0 bases; junction bases not matched to a gene: 5.

This clone was observed a handful of times. The chain employs TRBV18 and TRBJ2-1; unclear D gene. Per the germline V gene, CDR1 is KGHSH and CDR2 is LQKENI. The CDR3 is 15 amino acids. V gave up 1 base and J gave up 0 bases, with 7 bases separating them. CDR3 loop: CASSPRESSYNEQFF. The CDR3 DNA follows: TGTGCCAGCTCACCACGCGAGAGCTCCTACAATGAGCAGTTCTTC.

The J gene is TRBJ2-3, the V gene TRBV13, with D tentatively TRBD1 (5 bases). The CDR3 runs to 16 residues. Germline lookup yields CDR1 PRHDT and CDR2 FYEKMQ (reference sequence). Trimming removed 5 bases at V and 0 bases at J, with 15 bases between. Here the CDR3 reads CASSPTGESSTDTQYF. The CDR3 DNA sequence: TGTGCCAGCAGCCCCACAGGAGAGTCCAGCACAGATACGCAGTATTTT.

The chain links TRBV5-1 to TRBJ2-3; 7 positions agree with TRBD1. The CDR3 is made up of 14 amino acids. From germline, CDR1 is SGHRS and CDR2 YFSETQ. The V gene end was trimmed by 4 bases and the J gene end by 2 bases; junction bases not matched to a gene: 4. CDR3 sequence reads: CASSPGTATDTQYF. CDR3 in DNA: TGCGCCAGCAGCCCCGGGACAGCCACAGATACGCAGTATTTT.

The chain employs TRBV11-3 and TRBJ1-1; unclear D gene. Trimming removed 5 bases from V and 6 bases from J, with 10 bases in between. CDR3 length equals 12 residues. The V gene's germline CDR1 is SGHNT and CDR2 YENEEA. For the CDR3, the DNA is TGTGCCAGCAGCGAGTTGGGCCCTGAAGCTTTCTTT. As protein: CASSELGPEAFF.

In its sample, this clone is medium-sized. CDR3 region: CASSQDRGGADTQYF. For the CDR3, the DNA is TGTGCCAGCAGCCAAGATAGAGGGGGGGCAGATACGCAGTATTTT. This chain joins TRBV4-2 and TRBJ2-3; tentative D call: TRBD2 (7 bases). V lost 0 bases and J 4 bases, leaving 11 bases between the germline ends. Germline assignment: CDR1 LGHNA and CDR2 YNFKEQ. The length of the CDR3 is 15 residues.

The V and J genes are TRBV27 and TRBJ1-1; D unresolved. The germline V gene has CDR1 MNHEY and CDR2 SMNVEV (reference sequence). The CDR3 has 11 residues. Between the trimmed V and J ends, which lost 10 bases and 7 bases, there was a span of 13 bases. CDR3 sequence (DNA): TGTGCCATCAAATCGGAGGATGAAGCTTTCTTT. Protein product: CAIKSEDEAFF.

V gene TRBV12-5 combines with J gene TRBJ1-3; 7 positions agree with TRBD1. This CDR3 comprises 15 residues. Germline CDR1 and CDR2: LGHNT and FRNRAP. J lost 3 bases, V lost 3 bases, and 5 bases had no gene match. Here the CDR3 reads CASGFVQGSGNTIYF. CDR3 sequence (DNA): TGTGCTAGTGGTTTCGTACAGGGGAGTGGAAACACCATATATTTT.

This chain uses TRBV25-1 with TRBJ1-1, with D possibly TRBD1 on 5 matching bases. Looked up from germline, CDR1 is MGHDK and CDR2 is SYGVNS. This CDR3 has 13 residues. V was pared by 7 bases and J by 1 base, with 10 bases between. Here the CDR3 DNA reads TGTGCCAGCACAAGGGGAGCGAACACTGAAGCTTTCTTT. Residues: CASTRGANTEAFF.

This sequence joins TRBV28 and TRBJ2-1, with 13 bases identical to TRBD2. This CDR3 has 16 amino acids. Germline V CDR1 and CDR2: MDHEN, SYDVKM. The V and J ends lost 2 bases and 6 bases, in that order; junction bases with no gene match: 4. In DNA form, the CDR3 reads TGTGCCAGCAGTTTACCCACTAGCGGGGGGGTCAATGAGCAGTTCTTC. It translates to CASSLPTSGGVNEQFF.

The chain joins TRBV11-2 to TRBJ2-5, with D possibly being TRBD1 (5 bases). The CDR3 runs 15 residues. Germline V CDR1 and CDR2: SGHAT, FQNNGV. The V gene lost 1 base and the J gene lost 5 bases, with 14 bases spanning the gap. The CDR3 here is CASSLVGRAHETQYF. CDR3 nucleotides: TGTGCCAGCAGCTTAGTCGGCAGGGCCCACGAGACCCAGTACTTC.

J is TRBJ1-5 and V is TRBV6-1; the D gene is possibly TRBD1 (5 bases). V dropped 6 bases and J dropped 0 bases, with 12 bases sitting between them. Germline CDR1 is MNHNS and CDR2 is SASEGT. This CDR3 is built from 15 residues. The CDR3 region is CASSGDVYSNQPQHF. The CDR3 DNA sequence: TGTGCCAGCAGCGGGGACGTCTATAGCAATCAGCCCCAGCATTTT.

The V gene is TRBV7-9, the J gene TRBJ2-1; D not resolved. This CDR3 region has 11 residues. Germline lookup yields CDR1 SEHNR and CDR2 FQNEAQ (reference sequence). V lost 4 bases to trimming and J lost 5 bases, with 3 bases between them. For the CDR3, the DNA is TGTGCCAGCAGCTCGAACAATGAGCAGTTCTTC. This sequence encodes CASSSNNEQFF.

The chain carries TRBV6-1 and TRBJ2-3; D possibly corresponds to TRBD2 (5 bases). V lost 3 bases and J lost 6, with 13 bases in between. Germline loops: CDR1 MNHNS, CDR2 SASEGT. This CDR3 is built from 14 residues. CDR3 in amino acids: CASSDSPGIDTQYF. CDR3 coding DNA: TGTGCCAGCAGTGACAGTCCCGGGATTGATACGCAGTATTTT.

This chain links TRBV27 with TRBJ2-2; D may be TRBD1 (7 bases). The V gene lost 4 bases and the J gene lost 3 bases, with 12 bases spanning the gap. Germline V lookup: CDR1 MNHEY, CDR2 SMNVEV (reference sequence). The CDR3 sequence is 15 residues long. The DNA of the CDR3 is TGTGCCAGCAGTTCCCAGGGGGGCCACACCGGGGAGCTGTTTTTT. Translating it yields CASSSQGGHTGELFF.

This chain connects TRBV4-3 to TRBJ2-1, with 9 bases that match TRBD1. Germline V CDR1 and CDR2: LGHNA, YSLEER. There are 16 residues in the CDR3. V lost 4 bases, J lost 9 bases, and 13 bases stayed unmatched. The CDR3 DNA is TGCGCCAGCAGCCCTTGGGGACAGGGCGGCTATATTGAGCAGTTCTTC. It yields the protein CASSPWGQGGYIEQFF.

This clone has more than one count but fewer than ten. The chain carries TRBV10-2 and TRBJ1-5; TRBD1 might be the D (6 bases). The CDR3 has 12 amino acids. Germline V CDR1 and CDR2: WSHSY, SAAADI. V gave up 5 bases and J gave up 5 bases, with 7 bases separating them. CDR3 protein: CASSPGDQPQHF. The CDR3, as DNA: TGCGCCAGCAGTCCAGGGGATCAGCCCCAGCATTTT.

The V and J genes are TRBV10-3 and TRBJ2-7, with D maybe TRBD2 (6 bases). Trimming removed 4 bases from V and 5 bases from J, with 12 bases in between. The CDR3 sequence is 13 residues long. The germline V gene has CDR1 ENHRY and CDR2 SYGVKD. The CDR3 loop is CAISGGTGDEQYF. The CDR3 DNA reads as TGTGCCATCAGTGGTGGGACTGGGGACGAGCAGTACTTC.

The chain couples TRBV7-6 to TRBJ2-7, with D tentatively TRBD1 (6 bases). This CDR3 has 13 amino acids. The V end lost 5 bases, the J end lost 4 bases, and 12 bases lay between the germline ends. Per germline, CDR1 SGHVS and CDR2 FNYEAQ. CDR3 in DNA: TGTGCCAGCAGCCGGGACATGGGGTACGAGCAGTACTTC. This gives the protein CASSRDMGYEQYF.

The chain carries TRBV6-1 and TRBJ1-2; weak D call: TRBD1 (6 bases). The CDR3 consists of 15 residues. Trimming removed 2 bases from V and 6 bases from J, with 16 bases in between. Per the germline V gene, CDR1 is MNHNS and CDR2 is SASEGT. As DNA, the CDR3 is TGTGCCAGCAGTGAAACAGGGTCTTGGTTGAATGGCTACACCTTC. Encoded protein: CASSETGSWLNGYTF.

The CDR3 coding sequence is TGTGCCAGCAGTGACTCTGGGCGGGAGGCTCAGGTCAATGAGCAGTTCTTC. As protein: CASSDSGREAQVNEQFF. The chain couples TRBV6-4 to TRBJ2-1, with TRBD2 matching 8 bases. The CDR3 is made up of 17 amino acids. The V gene end was trimmed by 0 bases and the J gene end by 6 bases; junction bases not matched to a gene: 10. Per the germline V gene, CDR1 is MRHNA and CDR2 is SNTAGT.